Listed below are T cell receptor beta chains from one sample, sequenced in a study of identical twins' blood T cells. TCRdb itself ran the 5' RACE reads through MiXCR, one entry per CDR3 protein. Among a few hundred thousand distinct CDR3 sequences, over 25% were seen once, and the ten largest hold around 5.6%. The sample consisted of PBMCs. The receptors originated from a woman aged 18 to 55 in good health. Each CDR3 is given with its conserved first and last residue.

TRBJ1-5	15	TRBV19	CASNSLSRGDQPQHF
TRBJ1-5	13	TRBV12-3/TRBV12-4	CASSLTGLQPQHF
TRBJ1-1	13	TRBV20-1	CSARDVERTEAFF
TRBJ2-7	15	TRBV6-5	CASSRDLSGPHEQYF
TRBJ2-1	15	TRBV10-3	CATSDPRSSYNEQFF
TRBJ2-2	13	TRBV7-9	CASSFLREGELLF
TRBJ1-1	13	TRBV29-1	CSAQTGMNTEAFF
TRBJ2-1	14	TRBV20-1	CSSSYMAADNEQFF
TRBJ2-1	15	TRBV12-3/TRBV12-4	CASRFDRGHYNEQFF
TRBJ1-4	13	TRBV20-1	CSATGSPNEKLFF
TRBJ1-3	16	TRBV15	CATSRDHQFSGNTIYF
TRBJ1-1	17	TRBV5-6	CASSFVAEITGRGEAFF
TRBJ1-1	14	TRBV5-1	CASSLGGTSNEAFF
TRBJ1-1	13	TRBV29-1	CSGAGTGYTEAFF
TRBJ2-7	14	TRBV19	CASSMSRTGYEQYF
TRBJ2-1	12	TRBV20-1	CSVAQSYNEQFF
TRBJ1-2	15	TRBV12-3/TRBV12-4	CASSLSGGRGCGYTF
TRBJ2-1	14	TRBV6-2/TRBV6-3	CASGRQSLTMRQFF
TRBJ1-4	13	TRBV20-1	CSARPGQFGGLFF
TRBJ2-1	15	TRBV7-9	CASSLGAGGYNEQFF
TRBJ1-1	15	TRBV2	CASSEVGDWNTEAFF
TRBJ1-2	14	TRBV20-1	CSASPRGLLYGYTF
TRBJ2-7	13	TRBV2	CASSVYLGHEQYF
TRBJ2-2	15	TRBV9	CASNRGPTLGGELFF
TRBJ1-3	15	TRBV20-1	CSARDWRLGGNTIYF
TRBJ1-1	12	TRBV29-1	CSYSRGNTEAFF
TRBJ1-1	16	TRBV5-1	CASSPNRPVMNTEAFF
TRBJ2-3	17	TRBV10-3	CAIRLAGTTTYTDTQYF
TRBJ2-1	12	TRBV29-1	CSARTSWNEQFF
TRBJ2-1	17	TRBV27	CASSLASGRVLVREQFF
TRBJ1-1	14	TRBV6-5	CASSYWQGGTEAFF
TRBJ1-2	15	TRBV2	CASSAYGTEAFGYTF
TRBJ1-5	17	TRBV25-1	CASSVKRTGAGNQPQHF
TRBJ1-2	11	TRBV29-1	CSVEYKRVGTF
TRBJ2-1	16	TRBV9	CASSVGGGRPYNEQFF
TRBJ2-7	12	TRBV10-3	CATRGSKFEQYF
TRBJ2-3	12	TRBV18	CASSARGDTQYF
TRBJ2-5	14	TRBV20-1	CSARDVRFQETQYF
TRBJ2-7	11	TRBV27	CASSFGQGQYF
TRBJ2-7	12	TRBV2	CASSYDTYEQYF
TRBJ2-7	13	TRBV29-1	CSVVGHRILEQYF
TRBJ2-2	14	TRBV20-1	CSAYAGTATGELFF
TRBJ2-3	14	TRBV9	CASSHNFGERTQYF
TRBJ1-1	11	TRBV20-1	CSAAEVTEAFF
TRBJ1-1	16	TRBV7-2	CASSSRTGGMNTEAFF
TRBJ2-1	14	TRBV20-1	CSVNCRLECNEQFF
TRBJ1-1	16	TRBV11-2	CASSSRGQFFGTEAFF
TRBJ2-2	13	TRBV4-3	CASEGTSTGELFF
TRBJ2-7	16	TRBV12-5	CASGLVLLGDWREQYF
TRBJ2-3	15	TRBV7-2	CASSKRASSTDTQYF
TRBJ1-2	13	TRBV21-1	CASSEQGNYGYTF
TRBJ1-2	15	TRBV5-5	CASSADVSLPYGYTF
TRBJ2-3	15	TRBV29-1	CSADEESWGTDTQYF
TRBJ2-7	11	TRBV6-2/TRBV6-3	CASSTFYEQYF